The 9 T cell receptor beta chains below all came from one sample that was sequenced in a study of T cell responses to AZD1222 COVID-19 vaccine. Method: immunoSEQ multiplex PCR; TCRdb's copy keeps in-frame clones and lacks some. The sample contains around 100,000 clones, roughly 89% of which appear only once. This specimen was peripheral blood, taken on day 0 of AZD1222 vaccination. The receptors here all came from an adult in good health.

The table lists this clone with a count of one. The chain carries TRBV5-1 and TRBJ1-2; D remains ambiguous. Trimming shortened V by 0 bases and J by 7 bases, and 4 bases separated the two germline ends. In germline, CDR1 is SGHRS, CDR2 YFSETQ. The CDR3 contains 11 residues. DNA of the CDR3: TGCGCCAGCAGCTTGGACGGTGGCTACACCTTC. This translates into CASSLDGGYTF.

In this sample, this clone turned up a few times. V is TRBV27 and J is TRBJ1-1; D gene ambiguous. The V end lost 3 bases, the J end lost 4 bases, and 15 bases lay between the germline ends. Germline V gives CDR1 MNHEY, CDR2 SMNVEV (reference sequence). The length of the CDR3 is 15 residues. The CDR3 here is CASSFRGSGSTEAFF. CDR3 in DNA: TGTGCCAGCAGTTTCCGGGGAAGTGGTAGCACTGAAGCTTTCTTT.

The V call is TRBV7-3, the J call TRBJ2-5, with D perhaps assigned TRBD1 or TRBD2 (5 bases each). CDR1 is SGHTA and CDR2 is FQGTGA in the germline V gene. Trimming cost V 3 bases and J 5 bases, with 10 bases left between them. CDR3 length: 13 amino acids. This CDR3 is CASSFREGETQYF. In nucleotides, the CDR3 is TGTGCCAGCAGCTTTCGCGAGGGGGAGACCCAGTACTTC.

The CDR3 loop is CAIRGLAGDAEQYF. The CDR3 DNA is TGTGCCATCAGAGGACTAGCGGGAGATGCCGAGCAGTACTTC. The chain combines TRBV10-3 with TRBJ2-7; 13 nucleotides align to TRBD2. The J segment lost 6 bases and the V segment lost 6 bases, leaving 5 bases of the junction unmatched. In germline, CDR1 is ENHRY, CDR2 SYGVKD. CDR3 length equals 14 residues.

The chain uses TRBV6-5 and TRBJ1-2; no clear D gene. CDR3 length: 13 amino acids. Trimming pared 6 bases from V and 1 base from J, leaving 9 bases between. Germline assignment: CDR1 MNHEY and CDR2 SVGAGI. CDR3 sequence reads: CASSRAINYGYTF. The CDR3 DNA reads TGTGCCAGCAGCCGAGCAATTAACTATGGCTACACCTTC.

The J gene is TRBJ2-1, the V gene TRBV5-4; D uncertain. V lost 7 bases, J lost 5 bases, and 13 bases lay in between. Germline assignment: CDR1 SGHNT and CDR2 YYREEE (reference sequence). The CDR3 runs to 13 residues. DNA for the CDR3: TGTGCCAGCTCCCCCGGGTTAGACAATGAGCAGTTCTTC. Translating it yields CASSPGLDNEQFF.

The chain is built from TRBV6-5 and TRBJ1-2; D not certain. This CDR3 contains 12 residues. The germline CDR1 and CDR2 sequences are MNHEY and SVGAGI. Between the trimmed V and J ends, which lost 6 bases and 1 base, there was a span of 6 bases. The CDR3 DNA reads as TGTGCCAGCAGGAGTAATAACTATGGCTACACCTTC. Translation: CASRSNNYGYTF.

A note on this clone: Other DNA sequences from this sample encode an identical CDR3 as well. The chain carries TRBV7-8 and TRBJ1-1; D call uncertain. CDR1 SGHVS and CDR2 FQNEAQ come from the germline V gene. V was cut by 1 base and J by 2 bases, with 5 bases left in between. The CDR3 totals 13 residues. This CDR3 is CASSLDSNTEAFF. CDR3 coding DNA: TGTGCCAGCAGCTTAGACTCCAACACTGAAGCTTTCTTT.

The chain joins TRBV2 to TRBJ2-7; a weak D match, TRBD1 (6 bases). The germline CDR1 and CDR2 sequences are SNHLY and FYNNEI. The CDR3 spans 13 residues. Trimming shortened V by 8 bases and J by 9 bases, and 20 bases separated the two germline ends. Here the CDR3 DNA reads TGTGCCAGCCAAAGGGACACCCAGAACGCGCAGTACTTC. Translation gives CASQRDTQNAQYF.